This T cell receptor beta chain was identified during a study of OX40 agonist ivuxolimab in advanced cancers. Background on the study: From roughly 20 to 79 years was the age range, with a mean of around 56 years, and nearly 85% were male.

The CDR3 has 15 amino acids. V shed 1 base and J shed 0 bases, with 7 bases lying between them. The germline gives CDR1 MGHRA, CDR2 YSYEKL. Whole-study findings and limits: There was clonal expansion of CD4+ and CD8+ blood T cells by week 6 at 0.1 to 3.0 mg/kg. Partial responders dosed at 0.1-3.0 mg/kg displayed clonal expansion ranking among the lowest.

The method was immunoSEQ multiplex PCR; TCRdb's version includes in-frame clones alone and lacks a portion of them. The sample lists 78,000 or so clones, about 90% occurring once. Turning to this clone: Its specificity is not known.

This TCR was sampled from an adult with an advanced solid tumor such as melanoma, head and neck, liver or kidney cancer. The J gene is TRBJ1-3, the V gene TRBV4-1; D remains unclear. This sample comprised CD4+ or CD8+ T cells sorted from blood, obtained in a trial of the OX40 agonist ivuxolimab. The CDR3 is CASSQGRLSGNTIYF. In DNA form, the CDR3 reads TGCGCCAGCAGCCAAGGGCGTCTCTCTGGAAACACCATATATTTT.